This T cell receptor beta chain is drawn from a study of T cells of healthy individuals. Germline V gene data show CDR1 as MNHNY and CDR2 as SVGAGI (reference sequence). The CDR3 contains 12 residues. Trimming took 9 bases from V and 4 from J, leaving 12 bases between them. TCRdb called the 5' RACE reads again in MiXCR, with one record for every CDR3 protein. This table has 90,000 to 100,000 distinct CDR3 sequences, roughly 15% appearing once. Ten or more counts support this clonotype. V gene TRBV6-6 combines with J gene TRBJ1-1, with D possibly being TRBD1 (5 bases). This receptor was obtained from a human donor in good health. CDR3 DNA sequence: TGTGCCAGTGGACATCCGGCCACTGAAGCTTTCTTT. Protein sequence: CASGHPATEAFF.